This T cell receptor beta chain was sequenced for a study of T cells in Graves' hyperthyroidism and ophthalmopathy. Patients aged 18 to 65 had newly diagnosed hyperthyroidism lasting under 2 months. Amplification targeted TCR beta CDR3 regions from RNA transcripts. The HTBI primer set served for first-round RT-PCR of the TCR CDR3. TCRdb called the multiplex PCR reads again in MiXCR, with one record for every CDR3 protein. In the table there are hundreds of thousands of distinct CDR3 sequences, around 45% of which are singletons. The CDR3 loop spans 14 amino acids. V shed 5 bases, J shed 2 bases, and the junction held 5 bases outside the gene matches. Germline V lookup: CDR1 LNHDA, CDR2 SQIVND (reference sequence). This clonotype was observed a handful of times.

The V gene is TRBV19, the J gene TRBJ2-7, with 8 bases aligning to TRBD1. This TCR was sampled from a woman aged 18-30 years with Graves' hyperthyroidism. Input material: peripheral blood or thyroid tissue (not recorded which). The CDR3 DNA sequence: TGTGCCAGTAGTGCCAGGGGGCACACCTACGAGCAGTACTTC. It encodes CASSARGHTYEQYF.